The clone carrying this T cell receptor beta chain appeared a single time. Its cognate antigen is unknown. A much larger clonotype is one base distant, so this may be a read error. The V segment lost 2 bases and the J segment 4 bases; nucleotides outside the gene matches: 7. The CDR3 runs to 15 residues. Germline V gene data show CDR1 as SGHVS and CDR2 as FQNEAQ. The sample comes from a study of Graves' ophthalmopathy and Graves' hyperthyroidism. Study-level results: Most thyroid clonotypes expanded beyond 0.001 frequency were also found in blood.

The sequenced template was RNA, covering the TCR beta CDR3 region. Scientists carried out first-round RT-PCR using HTBI primers and then a second-round multiplex PCR. One entry per CDR3 protein results from TCRdb running MiXCR on the multiplex PCR reads. The sample lists 660,000 or so distinct CDR3 sequences, about two fifths seen once, with about 3.3% in the top ten. The TCR originated in an adult man with Graves' ophthalmopathy. The chain recombines TRBV7-8 with TRBJ1-2; TRBD1 agrees at 7 bases. The sequenced sample consisted of peripheral blood. In nucleotides, the CDR3 is TGTGCCAGCAGCTTAAAGGGACAGCCTATCTATGGCTACACCTTC. Amino acids: CASSLKGQPIYGYTF.